The entry that follows covers one T cell receptor (beta chain) sequence. Sequencing used immunoSEQ multiplex PCR; TCRdb keeps in-frame clones, though not all of them. The sample carries around 58,000 clones, approximately 78% recorded once. The V and J ends lost 7 bases and 2 bases, in that order; junction bases with no gene match: 8. In germline, CDR1 is ENHRY, CDR2 SYGVKD. The length of the CDR3 is 15 residues. The data were obtained in a study of glioma-infiltrating T cells after dendritic cell vaccination. The clonotype comes from a human donor with glioblastoma. The specimen comprised blood, sampled before dendritic cell vaccination. The chain links TRBV10-3 to TRBJ1-2; 9 positions agree with TRBD1. CDR3 sequence (DNA): TGTGCCATCAAGGACAGGGGAGGGGGGAACTATGGCTACACCTTC. This encodes CAIKDRGGGNYGYTF.